A single sample gave rise to the 6 T cell receptor beta chains below, sequenced in a study of high-grade serous ovarian cancer treatment subgroups. Tumor samples were obtained before definitive surgery or chemotherapy. This table comes from immunoSEQ multiplex PCR, and its TCRdb copy is limited to in-frame clones, with some not included. The data show some 8,000 clones, around 76% seen once. Sequenced: tumor tissue. These receptors were obtained from a human donor with high-grade serous ovarian cancer.

V and J are TRBV6-6 and TRBJ1-3; D unclear. The CDR3 has 16 amino acids. CDR1 and CDR2 (germline): MNHNY, SVGAGI (reference sequence). Trimming shortened V by 6 bases and J by 0 bases, and 15 bases separated the two germline ends. The chain's CDR3 is CASSLSMAYSGNTIYF. The CDR3 nucleotides read TGTGCCAGCAGCCTGTCCATGGCCTACTCTGGAAACACCATATATTTT.

The chain uses TRBV4-1 and TRBJ1-2; 7 bases match TRBD1. In germline, CDR1 is MGHRA, CDR2 YSYEKL. The CDR3 loop spans 16 amino acids. Trimming cost V 3 bases and J 4 bases; bases outside gene matches: 11. CDR3 DNA sequence: TGCGCCAGCAGCCAGTCAAGACAGGGTGTGGGCTATGGCTACACCTTC. Translated, it gives CASSQSRQGVGYGYTF.

The chain employs TRBV2 and TRBJ1-5; weak D call: TRBD1 (5 bases). V was cut by 7 bases and J by 2 bases, with 18 bases left in between. Germline V gene data show CDR1 as SNHLY and CDR2 as FYNNEI. CDR3 length: 16 amino acids. CDR3 loop: CASTAGTEGGNQPQHF. The CDR3 DNA follows: TGTGCCAGCACTGCCGGGACCGAAGGGGGCAATCAGCCCCAGCATTTT.

This chain joins TRBV5-8 and TRBJ1-1; D call uncertain. The V end was cut by 4 bases, the J end by 3 bases, with 19 bases between. The germline gives CDR1 SGHTS, CDR2 YDEGEE. The CDR3 loop spans 16 amino acids. In DNA, the CDR3 is TGTGCCAGCAGCGACGCTTCCGGGCCCCGGGACACTGAAGCTTTCTTT. This sequence encodes CASSDASGPRDTEAFF.

The chain uses TRBV4-3 and TRBJ2-5; D unresolved. The germline V and J ends were trimmed by 4 bases and 0 bases, with 12 bases remaining between them. The CDR3 runs 15 residues. The V gene's germline CDR1 is LGHNA and CDR2 YSLEER. DNA for the CDR3: TGCGCCAGCAGCCGAGGTCTGGGGTACCAAGAGACCCAGTACTTC. Translation gives CASSRGLGYQETQYF.

This chain uses TRBV5-4 with TRBJ2-7, with TRBD1 identical over 7 bases. The CDR3 contains 15 residues. From germline, CDR1 is SGHNT and CDR2 YYREEE (reference sequence). Trimming removed 2 bases from V and 0 bases from J; junction bases left unmatched: 5. The CDR3 DNA follows: TGTGCCAGCAGCTTTGGACAGGCAGTCTCCTACGAGCAGTACTTC. Translating gives CASSFGQAVSYEQYF.